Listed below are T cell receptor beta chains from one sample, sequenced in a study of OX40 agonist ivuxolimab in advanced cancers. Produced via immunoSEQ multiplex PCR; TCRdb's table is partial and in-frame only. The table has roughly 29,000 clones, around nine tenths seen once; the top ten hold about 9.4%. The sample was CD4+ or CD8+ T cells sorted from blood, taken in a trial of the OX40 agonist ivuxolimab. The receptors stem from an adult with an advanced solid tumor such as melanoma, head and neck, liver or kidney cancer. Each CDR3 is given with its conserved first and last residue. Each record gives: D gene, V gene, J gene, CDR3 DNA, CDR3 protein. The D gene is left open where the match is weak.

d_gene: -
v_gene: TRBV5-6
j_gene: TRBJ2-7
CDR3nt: TGTGCCAGCAGCCGACCAGGGGCGAGTACCCCCTACGAGCAGTACTTC
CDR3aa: CASSRPGASTPYEQYF

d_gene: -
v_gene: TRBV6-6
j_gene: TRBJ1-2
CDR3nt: TGTGCCAGCAGTTACTCGAGTCAGGGGCATGGCTACACCTTC
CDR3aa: CASSYSSQGHGYTF

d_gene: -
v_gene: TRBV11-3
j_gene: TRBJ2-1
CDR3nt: TGTGCCAGCAGCCCCCATTCCCAGTATACTGGAGACAATGAGCAGTTCTTC
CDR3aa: CASSPHSQYTGDNEQFF

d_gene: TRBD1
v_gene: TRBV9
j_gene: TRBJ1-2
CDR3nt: TGTGCCAGCAGCGGCTCAATGGACAGGGGGGTCTATGGCTACACCTTC
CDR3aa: CASSGSMDRGVYGYTF

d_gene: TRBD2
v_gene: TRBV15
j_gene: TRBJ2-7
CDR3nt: TGTGCCACCAGCAGAGAGGGGTGGGGGACTAGCTCCTACGAGCAGTACTTC
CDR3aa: CATSREGWGTSSYEQYF

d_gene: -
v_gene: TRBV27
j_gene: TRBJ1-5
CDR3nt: TGTGCCAGCAGTTTCTCAGGGAATCAGCCCCAGCATTTT
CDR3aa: CASSFSGNQPQHF

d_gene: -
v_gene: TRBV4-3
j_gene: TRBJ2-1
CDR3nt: TGCGCCAGCAGCCAAGATACCGGGAAAAGGGTTGAGCAGTTCTTC
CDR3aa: CASSQDTGKRVEQFF

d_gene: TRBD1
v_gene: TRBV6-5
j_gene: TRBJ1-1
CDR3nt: TGTGCCAGCAGTGAGGACAGGGGAGTCACTGAAGCTTTCTTT
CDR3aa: CASSEDRGVTEAFF

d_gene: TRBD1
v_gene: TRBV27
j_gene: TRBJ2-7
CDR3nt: TGTGCCAGCGCTCATAATCCGGGACAGAGCTCCTACGAGCAGTACTTC
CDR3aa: CASAHNPGQSSYEQYF

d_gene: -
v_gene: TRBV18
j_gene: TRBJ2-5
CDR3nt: TGTGCCAGCTTTTCCACGGGGTACCAAGAGACCCAGTACTTC
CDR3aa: CASFSTGYQETQYF